These T cell receptor beta chains were read from a single sample in a study of blood T cell repertoires in COVID-19. Clones were read by immunoSEQ multiplex PCR, and TCRdb kept only the in-frame ones, dropping some. There are about 70,000 clones in the sample; roughly 82% occur only once, and 1.5% to 2% lies in the top ten. The sample comprised peripheral blood. These TCRs come from a woman aged 60-70 years with acute or convalescent COVID-19. The CDR3 runs from the conserved cysteine through the conserved F or W. Each record gives: J gene, V gene, D gene, clone size, CDR3 DNA, CDR3 protein. A D gene is named only where the DNA matches it firmly. Clone size, where shown, is once, few, many, or a class for clones that have expanded.

J gene: TRBJ1-4
V gene: TRBV19
D gene: NA
clone size: few
CDR3 DNA: TGTGCCAGTAGCGAACAGGGAAGGAATGAAAAACTGTTTTTT
CDR3 protein: CASSEQGRNEKLFF

J gene: TRBJ2-7
V gene: TRBV2
D gene: NA
clone size: NA
CDR3 DNA: TGTGCCAGCAGTGAGGGCGACGCCTACGAGCAGTACTTC
CDR3 protein: CASSEGDAYEQYF

J gene: TRBJ1-3
V gene: TRBV11-2
D gene: NA
clone size: few
CDR3 DNA: TGTGCCAGCGGAAAATTAAGAGGCGCGGGCTCTGGAAACACCATATATTTT
CDR3 protein: CASGKLRGAGSGNTIYF

J gene: TRBJ2-5
V gene: TRBV14
D gene: NA
clone size: NA
CDR3 DNA: TGTGCCAGCAGCCGGGGGGGCCCGGGGACCCAGTACTTC
CDR3 protein: CASSRGGPGTQYF

J gene: TRBJ1-5
V gene: TRBV2
D gene: NA
clone size: NA
CDR3 DNA: TGTGCCAGCATTTCGGACAGCGCTCAGCCCCAGCATTTT
CDR3 protein: CASISDSAQPQHF

J gene: TRBJ1-5
V gene: TRBV2
D gene: TRBD1
clone size: once
CDR3 DNA: TGTGCCAGCAGTGTGACAGGGGATCAGCCCCAGCATTTT
CDR3 protein: CASSVTGDQPQHF

J gene: TRBJ2-5
V gene: TRBV29-1
D gene: NA
clone size: NA
CDR3 DNA: TGCAGCGTTGGTCAGGCGCAAGAGACCCAGTACTTC
CDR3 protein: CSVGQAQETQYF

J gene: TRBJ1-1
V gene: TRBV27
D gene: TRBD1
clone size: NA
CDR3 DNA: TGTGCCAGCCGACAGGGGGCAAACACTGAAGCTTTCTTT
CDR3 protein: CASRQGANTEAFF

J gene: TRBJ1-5
V gene: TRBV19
D gene: NA
clone size: NA
CDR3 DNA: TGTGCCACTAAAAGGGGTCCCTCGAGCAATCAGCCCCAGCATTTT
CDR3 protein: CATKRGPSSNQPQHF

J gene: TRBJ1-2
V gene: TRBV7-9
D gene: TRBD1
clone size: NA
CDR3 DNA: TGTGCCAGCAGCCCCGAGTTGGGGACAGGGGACCTCATTGGCTACACCTTC
CDR3 protein: CASSPELGTGDLIGYTF

J gene: TRBJ1-5
V gene: TRBV3-1/TRBV3-2
D gene: TRBD1
clone size: once
CDR3 DNA: TGTGCCAGCAGCCAGACGACAGGGAAAGTCGGCAATCAGCCCCAGCATTTT
CDR3 protein: CASSQTTGKVGNQPQHF

J gene: TRBJ2-3
V gene: TRBV5-4
D gene: NA
clone size: once
CDR3 DNA: TGTGCCAGCAGCTTGGTGAGGGGGAGCACAGATACGCAGTATTTT
CDR3 protein: CASSLVRGSTDTQYF

J gene: TRBJ2-1
V gene: TRBV19
D gene: TRBD1
clone size: once
CDR3 DNA: TGTGCCAGTAGTAAGGGAAAACAGGGGGCTTGGAGCGATGAGCAGTTCTTC
CDR3 protein: CASSKGKQGAWSDEQFF

J gene: TRBJ1-1
V gene: TRBV6-1
D gene: NA
clone size: NA
CDR3 DNA: TGTGCCAGCAGTGACGGACACCCGAACACTGAAGCTTTCTTT
CDR3 protein: CASSDGHPNTEAFF

J gene: TRBJ1-1
V gene: TRBV29-1
D gene: NA
clone size: NA
CDR3 DNA: TGCAGCGTGGGACAGAACACTGAAGCTTTCTTT
CDR3 protein: CSVGQNTEAFF

J gene: TRBJ1-2
V gene: TRBV7-2
D gene: TRBD1
clone size: NA
CDR3 DNA: TGTGCCAGCAGCTTAGGTGGGACAGGGGTTTATGGCTACACCTTC
CDR3 protein: CASSLGGTGVYGYTF

J gene: TRBJ1-1
V gene: TRBV5-1
D gene: NA
clone size: NA
CDR3 DNA: TGCGCCAGCAGCTTACAGGGAAACACTGAAGCTTTCTTT
CDR3 protein: CASSLQGNTEAFF

J gene: TRBJ1-4
V gene: TRBV7-9
D gene: NA
clone size: NA
CDR3 DNA: TGTGCCAGCAGCCTGAGGGCTGGGGAAAGAGGTGAAAAACTGTTTTTT
CDR3 protein: CASSLRAGERGEKLFF

J gene: TRBJ2-1
V gene: TRBV13
D gene: NA
clone size: NA
CDR3 DNA: TGTGCCAGCAGCTTAGCTCGAGGGCTGAGCACGTTCTTC
CDR3 protein: CASSLARGLSTFF

J gene: TRBJ1-2
V gene: TRBV30
D gene: TRBD1
clone size: NA
CDR3 DNA: TGTGCCTGGAGTTCGACAGGGGGGTCGAGCTATGGCTACACCTTC
CDR3 protein: CAWSSTGGSSYGYTF

J gene: TRBJ2-1
V gene: TRBV6-2/TRBV6-3
D gene: TRBD2
clone size: NA
CDR3 DNA: TGTGCCAGCAGTTACGCAGACCGTAGCGGGGGAAGGTACAATGAGCAGTTCTTC
CDR3 protein: CASSYADRSGGRYNEQFF

J gene: TRBJ2-1
V gene: TRBV3-1/TRBV3-2
D gene: NA
clone size: NA
CDR3 DNA: TGTGCCAGCAGCCAAGCCCTAGTCCCCTACAATGAGCAGTTCTTC
CDR3 protein: CASSQALVPYNEQFF